This T cell receptor beta chain was profiled in a study of blood T cells in healthy people across ages. Whenever a sample was processed, at least 7 million PBMCs were isolated. The CDR3 runs 13 residues. The germline CDR1 and CDR2 sequences are GTSNPN and SVGIG (reference sequence). V was pared by 3 bases and J by 12 bases, with 18 bases between. Through a sample-barcoded 5' primer and a J-beta primer mix, a second PCR was run for about 7 to 12 cycles. Each CDR3 protein is one row after TCRdb ran MiXCR on the 5' RACE reads. Altogether hundreds of thousands of distinct CDR3 sequences are present, nearly 25% being singletons, with the ten largest covering 8.7%. These data were also filed under a second study, of T cells of mothers and their children. That source reports: With the M1S primer of the second PCR, sample barcodes and 2-4 random nucleotides were added. Reads recorded for TCR beta CDR3 numbered over 9 million per mother and some 2.7 million per child. Relative to unrelated pairs, biologically related mother-child dyads exhibited marginally greater, non-significant overlap.

The chain is built from TRBV30 and TRBJ1-5; D is possibly TRBD1 (5 bases). This clonotype was sampled from a boy between 10 and 17 years old in good health. The sample consisted of blood. The CDR3: CAWSDQGRERQHF. The CDR3, as DNA: TGTGCCTGGAGCGATCAGGGTAGAGAGCGCCAGCATTTT.